This T cell receptor (beta chain) originates from a study of long-term antiretroviral therapy in people with HIV (dated by TCRdb to the early 2020s). About the study as a whole: The earliest samples were collected roughly a decade before the 2015 WHO recommendation for immediate ART, at a time when ART was usually postponed until CD4 counts fell. A retrospective serial study tested whether ART initiation and durable HIV suppression were associated with changes in peripheral blood TRB repertoire composition and diversity. Of the roughly 32 participants with HIV, eleven were female. The cohort contributed over 150 cryopreserved PBMC samples from 30 to 35 adults with confirmed HIV infection, collected serially over a mean of approximately six years (range 1-12). Test extractions of a monoclonal T-cell line alongside about 35 polyclonal samples showed no cross-contamination during QIAcube processing.

On the study overall, not on this receptor specifically: Because pre-ART samples had limited cell numbers, profiling was done on unsorted PBMC rather than on sorted CD4+ and CD8+ T cells. Inferences about post-ART repertoire changes were limited because no data were available on ART adherence, viral resistance or therapy changes. The samples span the years 2004 to 2017, and the ART regimens used may be less effective than current regimens. Since PBMC availability was limited, sequencing covered only the TCR beta chain, with no alpha chain pairing. Starting ART was linked to a significant rise in TRB diversity, yet even with long-term ART the diversity remained significantly lower than in transplant donor controls. Expanded TRB clones identified before ART initiation dominated the repertoire at all time points, although this dominance fluctuated and declined in many PLHIV after ART. Compared with controls, HIV repertoires had narrower CDR3 length ranges, and the network structure pointed to an antigen-experienced repertoire that shifted only slightly toward naive after ART.

Looking up the germline V gene (reference sequence) yields CDR1 SGHNT and CDR2 YYREEE. V is shortened by 2 bases, J by 0 bases, and the region joining them spans 11 bases. Reading from cysteine to phenylalanine, the CDR3 counts 15 amino acids. Left in the record is the CDR3 DNA by itself, 45 bases read in frame from the first base. Inclusion was restricted to participants for whom at least one PBMC sample before ART initiation and at least two post-ART samples were available. All participants with HIV were treated in the United States of America. Before DNA extraction, cryopreserved samples of about 1-10 million PBMC were thawed and washed. At the time of the earliest PBMC sample, participants with HIV were aged between roughly 23 and 60 years. Per participant, PBMC samples came from 1-4 timepoints prior to ART initiation and 2-8 timepoints following ART initiation, for a median of 7 samples. Serial HIV viral load, CD4+ T-cell count, ART history and demographic data were obtained for every participant. Genomic DNA was extracted from unsorted PBMC with a Qiagen kit on a QIAcube, processed in batches of 12 samples.

With regard to this clone: This clone's antigen is unknown. Base qualities are not at hand, and no much larger clone is one base apart.

The immunoSEQ hsTCRB v3.0 assay was used at survey level resolution for TRB variable region sequencing. The targeted TRB sequencing depth was about 40,000-50,000 T-cell genomes per sample. Pooled TRB libraries were sequenced on an Illumina MiSeq with a v3 150-cycle kit. In the source study's methods: Repertoire analysis ran in R within a reproducible Nextflow workflow covering QC, data transformation and analysis. LymphoSeq2, an R package for AIRR-Seq data exploration, was used to implement custom analyses. After excluding a few samples that yielded fewer than 5000 total TRB sequences, roughly 190 HIV repertoires remained for analysis. Among the 188 retained HIV repertoires, 59 were collected before ART initiation and fewer than 150 were collected after ART initiation. Repertoires were downsampled to 5000 TRB nucleotide sequences, with summary statistics averaged over 100 downsampling iterations. Only TRB sequences with CDR3 regions of at least seven amino acids were retained for analysis. Diversity was measured with a Shannon entropy-derived clonality score and the Gini coefficient. Repertoire networks linked the top 5000 CDR3 amino acid sequences whenever two sequences differed by an edit distance of one. For TRB CDR3 amino acid sequences, GLIPH2 was used to predict antigen specificity groups and MHC restriction. To flag known associations with CMV, EBV, HIV or tissue antigens, CDR3 amino acid sequences were compared against VDJdb and McPAS-TCR. Pre-ART, post-ART and control groups were compared with Wilcoxon signed-rank tests and Holm-Bonferroni correction. TCRdb took this table from immuneACCESS and kept in-frame rearrangements with V and J called. Such tables lack part of the clones; where checked against another copy, unresolved V genes explain under half of the gap, and the rest is unexplained. V, J and clone size were drawn from that table, and D and trimming were deduced from the DNA. This sample holds 15,000 to 20,000 clones; approximately 84% were observed only once. In total, the top ten clones hold approximately 7.7% of the sample.

The sequencing used unsorted PBMCs, collected 0.9 years after starting antiretroviral therapy. The TCR was taken from a man between 18 and 29 years old with HIV. The chain was built from TRBV5-4 and TRBJ1-2; tentative D gene TRBD1, with 5 bases matching. The CDR3 region reads CASSFKGQTNYGYTF. The nucleotides read TGTGCCAGCAGCTTTAAGGGGCAGACTAACTATGGCTACACCTTC.